The TCR beta chain under discussion was sequenced for a study of cytomegalovirus exposure and HLA in healthy donors. With 60 Vbeta and 13 Jbeta primers, the PCR was carried out. Assay used: immunoSEQ multiplex PCR; TCRdb lists only in-frame clones, some missing. The repertoire consists of about 82,000 clones, with around 70% occurring once and the leading ten covering 20% to 25%. V was pared by 4 bases and J by 5 bases, with 13 bases between. The CDR3 length is 13 residues. Germline CDR1 SGHKS, CDR2 YYEKEE (reference sequence). The V and J genes are TRBV5-5 and TRBJ2-7, with D hard to call. This TCR was sampled from a young man in good health and CMV-seropositive. Sequencing was carried out using PBMCs. The CDR3 region is CASSHNSIHEQYF. The CDR3 coding sequence is TGTGCCAGCAGCCACAATTCGATCCACGAGCAGTACTTC.